The entry that follows covers one TCR beta chain sequence. Its cognate antigen is unknown. Any history of autoimmune disease or systemic immunosuppression disqualified patients. The sample comes from a study of OX40 agonist ivuxolimab in advanced cancers. Study as a whole: Three patients got partial responses; one had hepatocellular carcinoma and two had cutaneous melanoma. General study findings and limits: Relative to CD4+, CD8+ T cells held more expanded clones on average. At 0.1 to 3.0 mg/kg and by week 6, CD4+ and CD8+ T cells in the blood had expanded clonally.

CDR3 length: 15 residues. Germline lookup yields CDR1 ENHRY and CDR2 SYGVKD. Unmatched junction bases numbered 11, after V lost 6 bases and J lost 3 bases. The table came from immunoSEQ multiplex PCR; TCRdb's copy has only in-frame clones and leaves some out. The data contain 40,000 to 60,000 clones, about 80% of them singletons. This specimen was CD4+ or CD8+ T cells sorted from blood, taken in a trial of the OX40 agonist ivuxolimab. The chain combines TRBV10-3 with TRBJ2-7; 7 nucleotides agree with TRBD1. The clonotype originates from an adult with an advanced solid tumor such as melanoma, head and neck, liver or kidney cancer. CDR3 region: CAISTDRDLFYEQYF. Written as DNA, the CDR3 is TGTGCCATCAGCACCGACAGGGACCTCTTCTACGAGCAGTACTTC.